Below, 32 T cell receptor beta chains from the same sample are listed, as sequenced in a study of control samples from healthy donors and cancer patients (dated by TCRdb to about 2020). Library generation was performed with the immunoSEQ multiplex PCR assay. TCRdb's version of the immuneACCESS table is confined to in-frame rearrangements and falls short of the full clone set. An unresolved V gene accounts for under half of the shortfall where checked; the remainder is of unknown origin. Recorded for this sample are about 120,000 clones; approximately 89% of them occurred a single time. The ten largest account for about 2.7% of the sample. What was sequenced was blood. The source is a man in his fifties or sixties in good health.

The chain carries TRBV30 and TRBJ1-6, with a tentative D call TRBD1 (6 bases). V was trimmed by 4 bases and J by 9 bases, leaving 22 bases between them. The germline V gene encodes CDR1 GTSNPN and CDR2 SVGIG (reference sequence). The CDR3 contains 16 residues. CDR3 amino acids: CAWTGGGGDNGSPLHF. The CDR3 DNA sequence: TGTGCCTGGACCGGAGGGGGGGGAGATAATGGTTCACCCCTCCACTTT.

This rearrangement joins TRBV6-5 to TRBJ2-4; tentative D call: TRBD2 (6 bases). The germline V gene has CDR1 MNHEY and CDR2 SVGAGI. Deletions cut 5 bases from V and 8 bases from J, with 13 bases between. This CDR3 region has 13 residues. Here the CDR3 reads CASSLTGTDIQYF. The CDR3 region has the DNA TGTGCCAGCAGTCTAACCGGGACTGACATTCAGTACTTC.

This clone was counted only a few times. This sample includes further DNA sequences coding for the same CDR3. V and J are TRBV5-1 and TRBJ1-2; 7 bases fit TRBD1. J lost 2 bases, V lost 0 bases, and 7 bases had no gene match. The germline CDR1 and CDR2 sequences are SGHRS and YFSETQ. This CDR3 contains 16 residues. CDR3 nucleotides: TGCGCCAGCAGCTTGGGTGGGACAGAAACGAACTATGGCTACACCTTC. Its protein is CASSLGGTETNYGYTF.

In this sample, this clone turned up once. The chain uses TRBV5-1 and TRBJ2-5, with D maybe TRBD1 (6 bases). The germline V gene has CDR1 SGHRS and CDR2 YFSETQ. The CDR3 is 13 amino acids. With 0 bases removed from V and 4 bases from J, the gap between germline ends came to 7 bases. The CDR3 bases are TGCGCCAGCAGCTTGGCAGGGGTAGAGACCCAGTACTTC. It is translated as CASSLAGVETQYF.

The rearrangement joins TRBV5-1 to TRBJ2-6; D may be TRBD2 (6 bases). V shed 8 bases and J shed 0 bases, with 15 bases lying between them. Germline CDR1 reads SGHRS; CDR2 reads YFSETQ. This CDR3 is 16 amino acids long. The CDR3 DNA reads TGCGCCAGTTCCGGGGGTGGGTCCTCTGGGGCCAACGTCCTGACTTTC. Protein product: CASSGGGSSGANVLTF.

There are a few counts of this clone. This CDR3 reads CASSFSRARNSPLHF. Written as DNA, the CDR3 is TGTGCCAGCAGTTTCAGTAGAGCACGTAATTCACCCCTCCACTTT. This chain links TRBV28 with TRBJ1-6, with D unresolved. V lost 3 bases and J lost 6, with 12 bases in between. CDR3 length equals 15 residues. Germline loops: CDR1 MDHEN, CDR2 SYDVKM.

The J gene is TRBJ2-7, the V gene TRBV6-6, with D perhaps given as TRBD1 or TRBD2 (5 bases each). Trimming pared 2 bases from V and 3 bases from J, leaving 11 bases between. Per germline, CDR1 MNHNY and CDR2 SVGAGI (reference sequence). This CDR3 region has 14 residues. The CDR3 loop reads CASSYGTHNYEQYF. The CDR3, as DNA: TGTGCCAGCAGTTACGGGACCCATAACTACGAGCAGTACTTC.

The chain uses TRBV24-1 and TRBJ1-2; D unresolved. V was clipped by 3 bases and J by 4 bases, with 17 bases between them. This CDR3 comprises 16 residues. Per the germline V gene, CDR1 is KGHDR and CDR2 is SFDVKD. CDR3 DNA: TGTGCCACCAGTGATGCGGGGTCAGCAGAGTTCTATGGCTACACCTTC. Protein product: CATSDAGSAEFYGYTF.

The chain combines TRBV15 with TRBJ2-7, with D unclear. Looked up from germline, CDR1 is LNHNV and CDR2 is YYDKDF (reference sequence). Trimming took 1 base from V and 0 from J, leaving 7 bases between them. The CDR3 extends over 14 amino acids. CDR3 bases: TGTGCCACCAGCAGAGGCTCTAGCTCCTACGAGCAGTACTTC. This translates into CATSRGSSSYEQYF.

V gene TRBV4-3 combines with J gene TRBJ2-3, with 8 positions matching TRBD1. CDR1 and CDR2 (germline): LGHNA, YSLEER. The trim removed 1 base at V and 3 bases at J, leaving 12 bases unmatched. The CDR3 contains 18 residues. The CDR3 loop is CASSQAPRTGRATDTQYF. CDR3 coding DNA: TGCGCCAGCAGCCAAGCCCCCCGGACAGGGAGAGCGACAGATACGCAGTATTTT.

The chain employs TRBV7-3 and TRBJ2-2, with 7 bases matching TRBD1. This CDR3 contains 18 residues. CDR1 SGHTA and CDR2 FQGTGA come from the germline V gene. J gave up 2 bases and V 5 bases, and 14 bases lay outside the gene matches. The CDR3 DNA follows: TGTGCCAGCAGCCCCCCGACGGGGACAGCCAGAAACACCGGGGAGCTGTTTTTT. It yields the protein CASSPPTGTARNTGELFF.

The chain employs TRBV10-1 and TRBJ2-1; 9 nucleotides match TRBD1. The CDR3 is 14 amino acids. Germline V lookup: CDR1 WNHNN, CDR2 SYGVQD (reference sequence). Trimming at V came to 5 bases and at J to 6 bases, leaving 5 bases not matched to a gene. This CDR3 is CASSFGTGFNEQFF. The CDR3 DNA follows: TGCGCCAGCAGTTTCGGGACAGGGTTCAATGAGCAGTTCTTC.

The chain employs TRBV25-1 and TRBJ2-1; 13 bases align to TRBD2. CDR1 is MGHDK and CDR2 is SYGVNS in the germline V gene. This CDR3 comprises 16 residues. Unmatched junction bases numbered 8, after V lost 6 bases and J lost 6 bases. CDR3 in DNA: TGTGCCAGCAGCGGTTCCGGACTAGCGGGGGCCAATGAGCAGTTCTTC. It is translated as CASSGSGLAGANEQFF.

This CDR3 reads CASALSTGFNEKLFF. For the CDR3, the DNA is TGTGCCAGCGCACTCTCGACAGGGTTTAATGAAAAACTGTTTTTT. V usage is TRBV27 and J usage is TRBJ1-4, with 7 positions matching TRBD1. After removal of 8 bases from V and 4 bases from J, the junction contained 10 bases not matched to a gene. The CDR3 has 15 residues. In germline, CDR1 is MNHEY, CDR2 SMNVEV (reference sequence).

The chain employs TRBV30 and TRBJ1-2, with TRBD1 matching 11 bases. In germline, CDR1 is GTSNPN, CDR2 SVGIG (reference sequence). After removal of 2 bases from V and 7 bases from J, the junction contained 3 bases not matched to a gene. The length of the CDR3 is 13 residues. The CDR3, as DNA: TGTGCCTGGAGTCCGGGACAGGGGGGTGGCTACACCTTC. It translates to CAWSPGQGGGYTF.

This rearrangement joins TRBV5-1 to TRBJ2-1, with D perhaps matching TRBD2 (7 bases). Germline V CDR1 and CDR2: SGHRS, YFSETQ. The CDR3 loop spans 16 amino acids. Trimming pared 4 bases from V and 4 bases from J, leaving 18 bases between. The CDR3 sequence is CASSPREGGGYNEQFF. The CDR3 nucleotides are TGCGCCAGCAGCCCCAGGGAGGGGGGAGGATACAATGAGCAGTTCTTC.

The genes are TRBV3-1 (or the pseudogene TRBV3-2) and TRBJ2-5; D is possibly TRBD2 (7 bases). V was trimmed by 6 bases and J by 2 bases, leaving 16 bases between them. This CDR3 comprises 15 residues. Germline V gene lookup returns CDR1 LGHDT and CDR2 YNNKEL (reference sequence). The CDR3, as DNA: TGTGCCAGCAGTTTCTACGGGGGGCAACAAGAGACCCAGTACTTC. Translation gives CASSFYGGQQETQYF.

This sequence joins TRBV28 and TRBJ1-5; 7 bases fit TRBD1. This CDR3 has 15 residues. Germline trimming cut 4 bases from V and 6 bases from J; bases unmatched to any gene: 9. Looked up from germline, CDR1 is MDHEN and CDR2 is SYDVKM. The CDR3 DNA reads TGTGCCAGCAGTTCCCGACAGGGTACAGCTCAGCCCCAGCATTTT. This encodes CASSSRQGTAQPQHF.

The chain employs TRBV27 and TRBJ2-7; tentative D call: TRBD1 (6 bases). The V end was cut by 6 bases, the J end by 2 bases, with 8 bases between. Germline lookup yields CDR1 MNHEY and CDR2 SMNVEV (reference sequence). The length of the CDR3 is 12 residues. The CDR3 sequence is CASRDSPYEQYF. CDR3 DNA: TGTGCCAGCAGGGACAGTCCCTACGAGCAGTACTTC.

The chain joins TRBV19 to TRBJ2-6; D uncertain. This CDR3 contains 14 residues. The ends were cut back, 7 bases at V and 4 bases at J, with 11 bases in the middle. Germline CDR1 is LNHDA and CDR2 is SQIVND (reference sequence). CDR3 protein: CASTSVGGANVLTF. CDR3 DNA sequence: TGTGCCAGTACCTCAGTCGGGGGGGCCAACGTCCTGACTTTC. The variable domain in full, completed from reference TRBV19 and TRBJ2-6, reads DGGITQSPKYLFRKEGQNVTLSCEQNLNHDAMYWYRQDPGQGLRLIYYSQIVNDFQKGDIAEGYSVSREKKESFPLTVTSAQKNPTAFYLCASTSVGGANVLTFGAGSRLTVL.

The chain combines TRBV7-6 with TRBJ2-7; D remains ambiguous. There are 13 residues in the CDR3. CDR1 is SGHVS, CDR2 FNYEAQ, per germline. Trimming stripped 3 bases from V and 3 bases from J, with 9 bases between. The CDR3 reads CASSLSHDYEQYF. The CDR3 DNA follows: TGTGCCAGCAGCTTGAGTCATGACTACGAGCAGTACTTC.

This chain joins TRBV28 and TRBJ1-5; 9 nucleotides line up with TRBD1. Per germline, CDR1 MDHEN and CDR2 SYDVKM. The V and J ends lost 6 bases and 3 bases, in that order; junction bases with no gene match: 3. The CDR3 runs to 14 residues. The CDR3 bases are TGTGCCAGCAGCCGGACAGGGGACAATCAGCCCCAGCATTTT. Residues: CASSRTGDNQPQHF.

The gene calls are TRBV5-6 and TRBJ1-5; D perhaps matches TRBD1 (5 bases). Germline V gene data show CDR1 as SGHDT and CDR2 as YYEEEE. V was clipped by 2 bases and J by 0 bases, with 9 bases between them. CDR3 length equals 15 residues. The CDR3 sequence is CASSLSGPSNQPQHF. CDR3 nucleotides: TGTGCCAGCAGCTTATCAGGGCCTAGCAATCAGCCCCAGCATTTT.

This chain links TRBV28 with TRBJ1-2; D might be TRBD1 (5 bases). CDR3 length: 15 residues. V lost 2 bases and J 6 bases, leaving 16 bases between the germline ends. From germline, CDR1 is MDHEN and CDR2 SYDVKM. CDR3: CASSLPPGPKDGYTF. CDR3 DNA: TGTGCCAGCAGTTTACCCCCGGGACCCAAGGATGGCTACACCTTC.

V gene TRBV24-1 combines with J gene TRBJ2-3, with a weak D call TRBD1 (6 bases). Germline-derived CDR1 and CDR2 are KGHDR and SFDVKD. This CDR3 comprises 15 residues. V was shortened by 4 bases and J by 2 bases, with 12 bases between the two germline ends. CDR3 protein: CATSDPGQPTDTQYF. DNA for the CDR3: TGTGCCACCAGTGACCCTGGACAGCCCACAGATACGCAGTATTTT.

The chain links TRBV2 to TRBJ1-6; D is unclear. CDR3 size: 15 residues. Trimming took off 7 bases at V and 3 bases at J, with 13 bases between the two ends. Germline assignment: CDR1 SNHLY and CDR2 FYNNEI. CDR3 residues: CASTPMGSYNSPLHF. The CDR3 bases are TGTGCCAGCACCCCCATGGGCAGCTATAATTCACCCCTCCACTTT.

V usage is TRBV12-3 or TRBV12-4 and J usage is TRBJ1-3; D gene unclear. Trimming shortened V by 7 bases and J by 4 bases, and 8 bases separated the two germline ends. The CDR3 extends over 12 amino acids. The CDR3: CASTPRGNTIYF. CDR3 in DNA: TGTGCCAGCACTCCGCGCGGAAACACCATATATTTT.

V is TRBV19 and J is TRBJ2-7, with 11 bases fitting TRBD1. Germline V gene sequence: CDR1 LNHDA, CDR2 SQIVND (reference sequence). Losses at the gene ends were 3 bases for V and 1 base for J; bases not matched to a gene: 5. The CDR3 is 16 residues long. The CDR3 protein is CASSISGTGGSYEQYF. Here the CDR3 DNA reads TGTGCCAGTAGTATTTCGGGGACAGGGGGTTCCTACGAGCAGTACTTC.

This chain links TRBV21-1 with TRBJ2-3; the table's TRBD1 call for D was not verified on the DNA. TRBV21-1 is a documented pseudogene. The CDR3 totals 21 residues. The CDR3 coding sequence is TGTGCCAGCAGCAAAGCGCTTACCCAAAACGACAGACGAGGTAGCACAGATACGCAGTATTTT. Amino acid sequence: CASSKALTQNDRRGSTDTQYF.

The chain couples TRBV15 to TRBJ1-5; 7 bases agree with TRBD1. Germline CDR1 LNHNV, CDR2 YYDKDF (reference sequence). This CDR3 has 16 amino acids. Trimming took 0 bases from V and 7 from J; bases not matched to a gene: 9. CDR3 amino acids: CATSRDPFEGGQPQHF. CDR3 bases: TGTGCCACCAGCAGAGATCCATTTGAAGGGGGCCAGCCCCAGCATTTT.

V gene TRBV19 combines with J gene TRBJ2-1; 9 bases align to TRBD1. The V segment lost 5 bases and the J segment 9 bases; nucleotides outside the gene matches: 11. This CDR3 is built from 15 residues. In germline, CDR1 is LNHDA, CDR2 SQIVND (reference sequence). The chain's CDR3 is CASSYRDRAVPEQFF. DNA of the CDR3: TGTGCCAGTAGTTACCGGGACAGGGCAGTCCCTGAGCAGTTCTTC.

This clone showed up just once. V usage is TRBV29-1 and J usage is TRBJ2-7; tentatively, D is TRBD1 (6 bases). Germline CDR1 and CDR2: SQVTM and ANQGSEA. The V gene lost 3 bases and the J gene lost 12 bases, with 15 bases spanning the gap. The CDR3 consists of 11 residues. The CDR3 bases are TGCAGCGTTGACACCGGGACAACCCTGTACTTC. As protein: CSVDTGTTLYF.